Reported below is one TCR beta chain. What it binds is unknown. The data derive from a study of T-cell memory formation after mild COVID-19. Study in general: Clusters were largely donor specific. Study-level results: Later expanders leaned toward CD4+, whereas clones contracting from day 15 to 85 were balanced CD4/CD8.

The germline V and J ends were trimmed by 1 base and 2 bases, with 14 bases remaining between them. The CDR3 runs to 16 residues. The germline CDR1 and CDR2 sequences are SGDLS and YYNGEE. Barcoded TCR alpha and TCR beta cDNA libraries with UMIs came from 5'RACE using constant-segment primers. TCRdb independently ran MiXCR on the 5' RACE reads; one entry per CDR3 protein. The table has around 430,000 distinct CDR3 sequences, about 16% seen once; the top ten hold under 25%. The source material was PBMCs or a T cell subset sorted from them (not recorded which). The V gene is TRBV9, the J gene TRBJ2-3, with D possibly TRBD1 on 5 matching bases. The receptor comes from a man younger than 30 who had mild COVID-19 (a few samples of this study predate the infection). Cell type and time point are not known. The CDR3: CASSVIGARFTDTQYF. The CDR3 region has the DNA TGTGCCAGCAGCGTAATAGGGGCCCGTTTCACAGATACGCAGTATTTT.